The sequence of this T cell receptor (beta chain) was determined in a study of OX40 agonist ivuxolimab in advanced cancers. Study-level background: A male proportion of over 75% was recorded, with mean age 60 years and range 23 to 79. Broader study findings: Also showing low normalized T-cell clonal expansion were some of the nonresponders.

This clone was picked up one time. Antigen: not known. Assay used: immunoSEQ multiplex PCR; TCRdb lists only in-frame clones, some missing. The data show over 85,000 clones, with around 88% seen just once and approximately 0.49% held by the top ten. This clonotype originated in an adult with an advanced solid tumor such as melanoma, head and neck, liver or kidney cancer. This specimen consisted of CD4+ or CD8+ T cells sorted from blood, obtained in a trial of the OX40 agonist ivuxolimab.

The CDR3 DNA reads TGTGCCAGCAGTGAAGCCGGGGCAGGGACAGATACGCAGTATTTT. Its protein is CASSEAGAGTDTQYF. The chain links TRBV6-1 to TRBJ2-3, with D perhaps TRBD1 or TRBD2 (5 bases each). Germline CDR1 and CDR2: MNHNS and SASEGT. V gave up 0 bases and J gave up 3 bases, with 10 bases separating them. This CDR3 region has 15 residues.